This T cell receptor (beta chain) appears in the sequencing data of a study of blood T cell repertoires in COVID-19. Study information: The United States, Italy and Spain were the sources of the acute and convalescent COVID-19 samples. From T cells, B-cell-depleted T cells, or PBMCs came the material, which was cDNA or gDNA.

How the authors handled the data: By means of reference gene primer amplification, nucleated cell counts were estimated. Clones were sequenced by immunoSEQ multiplex PCR, and TCRdb holds only the in-frame ones, with some missing. V and J calls and clone size are copied from that table; D and trimming were computed from the DNA. The profile covers about 190,000 clones, with approximately 86% appearing a single time and 1.1% taken by the ten largest. Germline values: CDR1 SGHTS, CDR2 YDEGEE. V gave up 2 bases and J gave up 7 bases, with 14 bases separating them. The CDR3 has 14 amino acids. The source of this sequence is a young man with acute or convalescent COVID-19. The chain couples TRBV5-8 to TRBJ2-3, with a tentative D call TRBD2 (5 bases). Sequenced input: peripheral blood. CDR3 sequence: CASSLGGRLNTQYF. In nucleotides, the CDR3 is TGTGCCAGCAGCTTAGGTGGGAGATTGAATACGCAGTATTTT. The whole variable domain, filled in from reference TRBV5-8 and TRBJ2-3, reads EAGVTQSPTHLIKTRGQQATLRCSPISGHTSVYWYQQALGLGLQFLLWYDEGEERNRGNFPPRFSGRQFPNYSSELNVNALELEDSALYLCASSLGGRLNTQYFGPGTRLTVL.